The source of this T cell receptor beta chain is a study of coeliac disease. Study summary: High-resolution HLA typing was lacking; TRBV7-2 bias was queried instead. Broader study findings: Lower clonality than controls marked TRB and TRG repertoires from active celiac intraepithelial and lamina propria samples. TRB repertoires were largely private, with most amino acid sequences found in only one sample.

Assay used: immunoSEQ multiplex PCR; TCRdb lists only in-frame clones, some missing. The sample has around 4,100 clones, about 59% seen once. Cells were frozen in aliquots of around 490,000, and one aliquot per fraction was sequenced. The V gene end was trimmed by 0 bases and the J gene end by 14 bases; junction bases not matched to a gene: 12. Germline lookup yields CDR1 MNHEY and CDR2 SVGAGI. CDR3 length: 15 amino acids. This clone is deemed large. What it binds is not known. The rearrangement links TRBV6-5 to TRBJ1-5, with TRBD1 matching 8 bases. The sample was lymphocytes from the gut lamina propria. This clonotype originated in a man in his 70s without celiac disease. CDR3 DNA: TGTGCCAGCAGTTACTCAGCAGCCTCCCGGACAGGGAAGCATTTT. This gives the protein CASSYSAASRTGKHF.